Below, 25 T cell receptor beta chains from the same sample are listed, as sequenced in a study of Ad26.COV2.S vaccination and SARS-CoV-2 variants. Treatment of the sample: around 19 received Ad26.COV2.S at low or high dose, single or two shots; five or six received placebo; per-sample allocation not given. Material that was analyzed had been drawn on day 63 after the first vaccine or placebo injection. Only in-frame clones appear in the TCRdb table, and some are missing; sequencing was by immunoSEQ multiplex PCR. The table records about 350,000 clones, about 87% of them present only once. Source: peripheral blood, taken in a trial of Ad26.COV2.S vaccine versus placebo. These receptors all come from a person aged 18-60 years who received the Ad26.COV2.S COVID-19 vaccine or a placebo.

Worth noting for this clone: The same CDR3 can be traced to other DNA sequences in this sample. The V gene is TRBV3-1 (or the pseudogene TRBV3-2), the J gene TRBJ1-2; the D is unclear. Trimming removed 2 bases at V and 4 bases at J, with 2 bases between. CDR3 length: 11 residues. Germline CDR1 LGHDT, CDR2 YNNKEL (reference sequence). The CDR3 spells CASSQSYGYTF. The CDR3 nucleotides are TGTGCCAGCAGCCAATCCTATGGCTACACCTTC.

The rearrangement uses TRBV5-6 and TRBJ1-5; no firm D call. V lost 3 bases and J lost 5, with 12 bases in between. This CDR3 contains 14 residues. Germline V lookup: CDR1 SGHDT, CDR2 YYEEEE. Here the CDR3 reads CASSSAGPDQPQHF. CDR3 in DNA: TGTGCCAGCAGCTCGGCCGGCCCGGATCAGCCCCAGCATTTT. Based on the CDR3 plus reference TRBV5-6 and TRBJ1-5, the full variable domain is DAGVTQSPTHLIKTRGQQVTLRCSPKSGHDTVSWYQQALGQGPQFIFQYYEEEERQRGNFPDRFSGHQFPNYSSELNVNALLLGDSALYLCASSSAGPDQPQHFGDGTRLSIL.

V is TRBV19 and J is TRBJ2-1; 7 bases agree with TRBD1. Germline CDR1 is LNHDA and CDR2 is SQIVND (reference sequence). The CDR3 totals 14 residues. The ends lost 5 bases at V and 3 bases at J; junction bases unmatched: 4. This CDR3 is CASSDTGDYNEQFF. The CDR3 nucleotides are TGTGCCAGTAGTGACACAGGGGACTACAATGAGCAGTTCTTC.

The rearrangement links TRBV29-1 to TRBJ2-5; D may be TRBD2 (6 bases). V was trimmed by 5 bases and J by 2 bases, leaving 9 bases between them. Germline CDR1 and CDR2: SQVTM and ANQGSEA. The CDR3 runs 12 residues. CDR3 sequence: CSVSREQETQYF. CDR3 nucleotide sequence: TGCAGCGTTAGCCGGGAGCAAGAGACCCAGTACTTC.

The V call is TRBV6-1, the J call TRBJ1-3; maybe TRBD1 (6 bases). Germline values: CDR1 MNHNS, CDR2 SASEGT. CDR3 length: 15 residues. V lost 0 bases, J lost 0 bases, and 6 bases lay in between. The CDR3 reads CASSEAGHSGNTIYF. CDR3 DNA sequence: TGTGCCAGCAGTGAAGCGGGACACTCTGGAAACACCATATATTTT.

The J gene is TRBJ2-7, the V gene TRBV29-1; 10 bases map to TRBD2. Germline trimming cut 6 bases from V and 6 bases from J; bases unmatched to any gene: 14. The germline V gene encodes CDR1 SQVTM and CDR2 ANQGSEA. This CDR3 comprises 15 residues. The CDR3 DNA is TGCAGCGTCAATTCCATCCTAGCGGGAGAAGGCGAGCAGTACTTC. Translated: CSVNSILAGEGEQYF.

The rearrangement joins TRBV15 to TRBJ2-2, with D unresolved. Germline V CDR1 and CDR2: LNHNV, YYDKDF (reference sequence). V lost 1 base to trimming and J lost 1 base, with 4 bases between them. The CDR3 has 14 residues. CDR3 bases: TGTGCCACCAGCAGAGGACAGAACACCGGGGAGCTGTTTTTT. The encoded protein is CATSRGQNTGELFF. Full variable domain (rest looked up from reference TRBV15 and TRBJ2-2): DAMVIQNPRYQVTQFGKPVTLSCSQTLNHNVMYWYQQKSSQAPKLLFHYYDKDFNNEADTPDNFQSRRPNTSFCFLDIRSPGLGDTAMYLCATSRGQNTGELFFGEGSRLTVL.

This rearrangement joins TRBV7-3 to TRBJ1-2; 7 bases are shared with TRBD1. The CDR3 has 15 residues. CDR1 is SGHTA, CDR2 FQGTGA, per germline. V shed 2 bases, J shed 10 bases, and the junction held 13 bases outside the gene matches. The CDR3 coding sequence is TGTGCCAGCAGCTTACTGGGACAGACTCCTTCCGTCTACACCTTC. The encoded protein is CASSLLGQTPSVYTF. Supplemented by reference TRBV7-3 and TRBJ1-2, the full variable domain reads GAGVSQTPSNKVTEKGKYVELRCDPISGHTALYWYRQSLGQGPEFLIYFQGTGAADDSGLPNDRFFAVRPEGSVSTLKIQRTERGDSAVYLCASSLLGQTPSVYTFGSGTRLTVV.

The V and J genes are TRBV7-2 and TRBJ1-2, with D unresolved. V was trimmed by 4 bases and J by 5 bases, leaving 11 bases between them. Germline CDR1 and CDR2: SGHTA and FQGNSA. The CDR3 is 13 residues long. In DNA, the CDR3 is TGTGCCAGCAGCTCCCCCGATGGGTATGGCTACACCTTC. It translates to CASSSPDGYGYTF.

This sequence joins TRBV6-2 or TRBV6-3 and TRBJ2-2; TRBD1 matches 7 bases. Germline CDR1 reads MNHEY; CDR2 reads SVGEGT. Losses at the gene ends were 2 bases for V and 4 bases for J; bases not matched to a gene: 7. CDR3 length: 16 residues. CDR3 loop: CASSYPGQSITGELFF. The CDR3 DNA reads as TGTGCCAGCAGTTACCCGGGACAGTCGATCACCGGGGAGCTGTTTTTT.

This chain links TRBV19 with TRBJ2-3, with TRBD2 identical over 14 bases. The CDR3 loop spans 20 amino acids. With 5 bases clipped from V and 0 bases from J, the junction kept 13 bases outside the gene matches. In germline, CDR1 is LNHDA, CDR2 SQIVND (reference sequence). The CDR3 DNA sequence: TGTGCCAGTAGTGACGGACTAGCGGGAGGTCCCTCAACTAGCACAGATACGCAGTATTTT. Translated: CASSDGLAGGPSTSTDTQYF.

The CDR3 here is CASSLSSEQFF. CDR3 coding DNA: TGTGCCAGCAGCCTATCGAGTGAGCAGTTCTTC. The rearrangement links TRBV12-3 or TRBV12-4 to TRBJ2-1; D is undetermined. This CDR3 comprises 11 residues. Trimming took 6 bases from V and 9 from J, leaving 9 bases between them.

CDR3 residues: CASSPDRTGNEQFF. The CDR3 bases are TGTGCCAGCAGCCCAGACCGGACGGGCAATGAGCAGTTCTTC. The gene calls are TRBV11-3 and TRBJ2-1; D is undetermined. The CDR3 is made up of 14 amino acids. The germline V gene has CDR1 SGHNT and CDR2 YENEEA. Trimming removed 5 bases at V and 6 bases at J, with 14 bases between.

This sequence joins TRBV27 and TRBJ2-7; TRBD2 aligns across 9 bases. This CDR3 spans 18 amino acids. Trimming removed 0 bases from V and 1 base from J; junction bases left unmatched: 10. Germline CDR1 and CDR2: MNHEY and SMNVEV (reference sequence). The CDR3 protein is CASSLSSKRLAVSYEQYF. The DNA for the CDR3 is TGTGCCAGCAGTTTATCGAGTAAGAGACTAGCGGTTTCCTACGAGCAGTACTTC.

This clone appeared a single time. The rearrangement links TRBV5-4 to TRBJ1-5; no reliable D call. The CDR3 spans 15 residues. Germline lookup yields CDR1 SGHNT and CDR2 YYREEE (reference sequence). Trimming took 0 bases from V and 0 from J, leaving 7 bases between them. CDR3 DNA: TGTGCCAGCAGCTTGGGAGGGAGTAGCAATCAGCCCCAGCATTTT. Its protein product is CASSLGGSSNQPQHF.

The chain uses TRBV27 and TRBJ1-2; the D is unclear. This CDR3 spans 13 amino acids. V lost 4 bases, J lost 4 bases, and 10 bases lay in between. CDR1 MNHEY and CDR2 SMNVEV come from the germline V gene (reference sequence). CDR3 DNA: TGTGCCAGCAGTTCATGGGCCCTCTATGGCTACACCTTC. It yields the protein CASSSWALYGYTF.

The gene calls are TRBV29-1 and TRBJ2-3; the match to TRBD2 covers 12 bases. This CDR3 region has 14 residues. The germline gives CDR1 SQVTM, CDR2 ANQGSEA. The J segment lost 6 bases and the V segment lost 6 bases, leaving 7 bases of the junction unmatched. CDR3 bases: TGCAGCGTGACTAGCGGGGGCCTGATGGATACGCAGTATTTT. This sequence encodes CSVTSGGLMDTQYF.

The chain couples TRBV5-5 to TRBJ1-4, with 9 nucleotides matching TRBD1. The CDR3 spans 13 residues. V gave up 6 bases and J gave up 8 bases; unmatched junction bases: 5. The germline V gene has CDR1 SGHKS and CDR2 YYEKEE (reference sequence). The CDR3 spells CASTGTGPEKLFF. CDR3 DNA: TGTGCCAGCACCGGGACAGGGCCCGAAAAACTGTTTTTT.

The gene calls are TRBV27 and TRBJ2-1; D possibly corresponds to TRBD2 (5 bases). CDR1 and CDR2 from the germline V gene are MNHEY and SMNVEV (reference sequence). The CDR3 runs 14 residues. Deletions cut 3 bases from V and 6 bases from J, with 12 bases between. CDR3 loop: CASSFMGVSNEQFF. CDR3 DNA: TGTGCCAGCAGTTTCATGGGAGTGAGCAATGAGCAGTTCTTC.

The gene calls are TRBV20-1 and TRBJ1-2; D remains unclear. From germline, CDR1 is DFQATT and CDR2 SNEGSKA (reference sequence). The CDR3 contains 11 residues. Trimming stripped 6 bases from V and 7 bases from J, with 12 bases between. The CDR3, as DNA: TGCAGTGCCATCTCGAGGGTTGGCTACACCTTC. It yields the protein CSAISRVGYTF.

The CDR3 protein is CASSLDRAGTEAFF. CDR3 sequence (DNA): TGCGCCAGCAGCTTGGACAGGGCCGGCACTGAAGCTTTCTTT. This chain connects TRBV5-1 to TRBJ1-1; maybe TRBD1 (6 bases). Germline V lookup: CDR1 SGHRS, CDR2 YFSETQ. The CDR3 covers 14 residues. The V end was cut by 0 bases, the J end by 4 bases, with 10 bases between.

J is TRBJ2-1 and V is TRBV27; 8 bases match TRBD2. Germline V lookup: CDR1 MNHEY, CDR2 SMNVEV (reference sequence). J was trimmed by 5 bases and V by 4 bases; bases with no gene match: 7. This CDR3 contains 15 residues. The CDR3 region is CASSSRLAFNNEQFF. The CDR3 coding sequence is TGTGCCAGCAGTTCTCGACTAGCGTTTAACAATGAGCAGTTCTTC.

This clone was detected only a few times. CDR3 DNA sequence: TGTGCCACCAGCACCCAAGACGGACTAGCAGGGACCCAGTACTTC. Residues: CATSTQDGLAGTQYF. The chain employs TRBV15 and TRBJ2-5; 8 bases are a match to TRBD2. The V gene end was trimmed by 4 bases and the J gene end by 7 bases; junction bases not matched to a gene: 11. The CDR3 is 15 residues long. Germline CDR1 is LNHNV and CDR2 is YYDKDF (reference sequence).

The gene calls are TRBV5-1 and TRBJ1-3; a possible D gene is TRBD1 (5 bases). The ends were cut back, 2 bases at V and 3 bases at J, with 15 bases in the middle. Germline V gives CDR1 SGHRS, CDR2 YFSETQ. This CDR3 has 16 amino acids. CDR3 amino acids: CASSLSLAGSGNTIYF. The DNA of the CDR3 is TGCGCCAGCAGCTTAAGTTTGGCAGGGAGTGGAAACACCATATATTTT.

The chain carries TRBV5-1 and TRBJ2-5; D is ambiguous. Germline assignment: CDR1 SGHRS and CDR2 YFSETQ. This CDR3 contains 14 residues. Trimming cost V 4 bases and J 2 bases, with 12 bases left between them. The CDR3 nucleotides are TGCGCCAGCAGCCCCATTGTGGGTCAAGAGACCCAGTACTTC. Amino acid sequence: CASSPIVGQETQYF.